The clone carrying this T cell receptor beta chain was found a few times. The antigen remains unidentified. Whole-study results and caveats: Tumor memory CD4+ T cell TCR gene usage was found to cluster with blood and lymph node memory CD4+ cells and with lymph node naive CD4+ cells. Tumor Tregs overlapped most with tumor, then blood, naive CD4+ cells.

CDR1 and CDR2 (germline): DFQATT, SNEGSKA (reference sequence). The CDR3 is made up of 12 amino acids. The V gene lost 6 bases and the J gene lost 8 bases, with 16 bases spanning the gap. TCRdb fed the 5' RACE reads into MiXCR, producing one record per CDR3 protein. The sample contains 55,000 to 70,000 distinct CDR3 sequences, 25% to 30% of which appear only once. The J gene is TRBJ1-2, the V gene TRBV20-1; unclear D gene. This clonotype was sampled from a female donor with breast cancer. Input material: tumor-infiltrating memory CD4+ T cells sorted from the breast tumor. Regarding subset: memory CD4+ T cells, CD4+CD45RO+CD25-. The CDR3 DNA follows: TGCAGTGCCCCGAAGGCGGTGTGGGGCTACACCTTC. This gives the protein CSAPKAVWGYTF.